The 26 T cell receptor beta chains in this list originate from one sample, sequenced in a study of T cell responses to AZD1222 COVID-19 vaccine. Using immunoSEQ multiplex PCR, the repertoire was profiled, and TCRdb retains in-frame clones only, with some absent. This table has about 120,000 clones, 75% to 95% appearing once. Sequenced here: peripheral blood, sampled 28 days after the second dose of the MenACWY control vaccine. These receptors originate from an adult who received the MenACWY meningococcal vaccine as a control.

CDR3 coding DNA: TGTGCCAGCAGCTTCGCGGGGGCGAGAGGCTACACCTTC. It yields the protein CASSFAGARGYTF. The chain links TRBV7-2 to TRBJ1-2, with D tentatively TRBD1 (6 bases). Germline V lookup: CDR1 SGHTA, CDR2 FQGNSA. V was shortened by 3 bases and J by 8 bases, with 13 bases between the two germline ends. This CDR3 has 13 residues.

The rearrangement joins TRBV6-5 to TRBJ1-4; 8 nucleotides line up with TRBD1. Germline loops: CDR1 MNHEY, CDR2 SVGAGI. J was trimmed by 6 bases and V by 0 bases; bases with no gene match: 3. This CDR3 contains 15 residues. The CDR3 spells CASSYSGQVDEKLFF. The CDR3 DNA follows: TGTGCCAGCAGTTACTCGGGACAGGTTGATGAAAAACTGTTTTTT.

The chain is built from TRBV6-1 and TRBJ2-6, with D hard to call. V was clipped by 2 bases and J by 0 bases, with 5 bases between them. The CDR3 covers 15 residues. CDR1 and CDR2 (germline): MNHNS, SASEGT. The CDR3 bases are TGTGCCAGCAGTGAAAGGTCCTCTGGGGCCAACGTCCTGACTTTC. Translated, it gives CASSERSSGANVLTF.

The CDR3 sequence is CATSSWDRGENSPLHF. The CDR3, as DNA: TGTGCCACCAGCAGCTGGGACAGGGGAGAAAATTCACCCCTCCACTTT. The chain recombines TRBV15 with TRBJ1-6, with 10 bases matching TRBD1. With V trimmed by 3 bases and J by 7 bases, 6 bases remained unmatched. The CDR3 loop spans 16 amino acids. The germline gives CDR1 LNHNV, CDR2 YYDKDF (reference sequence). The full variable domain, rest sourced from reference TRBV15 and TRBJ1-6, is DAMVIQNPRYQVTQFGKPVTLSCSQTLNHNVMYWYQQKSSQAPKLLFHYYDKDFNNEADTPDNFQSRRPNTSFCFLDIRSPGLGDTAMYLCATSSWDRGENSPLHFGNGTRLTVT.

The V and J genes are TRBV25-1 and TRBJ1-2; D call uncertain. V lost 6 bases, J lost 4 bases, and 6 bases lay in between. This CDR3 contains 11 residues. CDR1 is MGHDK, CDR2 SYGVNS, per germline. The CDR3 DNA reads TGTGCCAGCAGCCGGGGCTATGGCTACACCTTC. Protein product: CASSRGYGYTF.

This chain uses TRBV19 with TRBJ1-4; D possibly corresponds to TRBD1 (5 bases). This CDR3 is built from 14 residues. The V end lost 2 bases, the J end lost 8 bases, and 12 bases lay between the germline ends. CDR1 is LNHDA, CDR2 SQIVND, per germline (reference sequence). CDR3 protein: CASSISGPWEKLFF. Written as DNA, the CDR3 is TGTGCCAGTAGTATATCAGGGCCTTGGGAAAAACTGTTTTTT.

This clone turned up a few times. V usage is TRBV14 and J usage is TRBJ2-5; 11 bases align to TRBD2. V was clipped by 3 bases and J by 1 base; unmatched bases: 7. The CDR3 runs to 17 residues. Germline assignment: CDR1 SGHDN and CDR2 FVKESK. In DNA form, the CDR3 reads TGTGCCAGCAGCCACCTTAGCGGGAGGGCCTTCCAAGAGACCCAGTACTTC. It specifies CASSHLSGRAFQETQYF.

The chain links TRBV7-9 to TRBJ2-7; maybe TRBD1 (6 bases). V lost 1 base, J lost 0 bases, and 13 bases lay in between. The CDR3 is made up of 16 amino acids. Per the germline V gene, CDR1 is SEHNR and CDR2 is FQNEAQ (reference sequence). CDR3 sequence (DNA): TGTGCCAGCAGCTTAGGCCGAGGGGGAAACTCCTACGAGCAGTACTTC. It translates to CASSLGRGGNSYEQYF. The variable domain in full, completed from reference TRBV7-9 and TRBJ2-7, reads DTGVSQNPRHKITKRGQNVTFRCDPISEHNRLYWYRQTLGQGPEFLTYFQNEAQLEKSRLLSDRFSAERPKGSFSTLEIQRTEQGDSAMYLCASSLGRGGNSYEQYFGPGTRLTVT.

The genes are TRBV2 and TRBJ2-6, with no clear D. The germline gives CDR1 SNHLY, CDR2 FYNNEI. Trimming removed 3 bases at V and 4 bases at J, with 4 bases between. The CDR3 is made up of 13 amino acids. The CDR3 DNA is TGTGCCAGCAGTGACTCCGGGGCCAACGTCCTGACTTTC. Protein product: CASSDSGANVLTF.

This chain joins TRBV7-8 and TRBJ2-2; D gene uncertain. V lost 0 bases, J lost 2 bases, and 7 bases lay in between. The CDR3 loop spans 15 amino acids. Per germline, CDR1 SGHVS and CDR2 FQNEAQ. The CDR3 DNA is TGTGCCAGCAGCTTAGCGGACCATAACACCGGGGAGCTGTTTTTT. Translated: CASSLADHNTGELFF.

In DNA form, the CDR3 reads TGTGCCAGCAGCCCCATGGGACTAGCGGGCGAGCAGTACTTC. Amino acids: CASSPMGLAGEQYF. This sequence joins TRBV3-1 (or the pseudogene TRBV3-2) and TRBJ2-7; 12 bases map to TRBD2. This CDR3 has 14 residues. The germline gives CDR1 LGHDT, CDR2 YNNKEL (reference sequence). Unmatched junction bases numbered 4, after V lost 4 bases and J lost 6 bases.

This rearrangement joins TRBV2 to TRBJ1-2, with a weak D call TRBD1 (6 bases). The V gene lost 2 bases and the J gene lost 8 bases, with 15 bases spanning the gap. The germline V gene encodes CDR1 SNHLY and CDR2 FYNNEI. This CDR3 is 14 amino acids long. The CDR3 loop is CASSERRDTSGYTF. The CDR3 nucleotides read TGTGCCAGCAGTGAAAGGAGGGACACCAGCGGCTACACCTTC.

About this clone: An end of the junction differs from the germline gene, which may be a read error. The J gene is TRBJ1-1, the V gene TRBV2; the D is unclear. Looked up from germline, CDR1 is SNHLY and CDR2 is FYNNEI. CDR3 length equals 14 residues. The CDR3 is CASSEGAGSPTHSF. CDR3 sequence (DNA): TGTGCCAGCAGTGAAGGTGCGGGATCCCCAACGCACTCCTTT.

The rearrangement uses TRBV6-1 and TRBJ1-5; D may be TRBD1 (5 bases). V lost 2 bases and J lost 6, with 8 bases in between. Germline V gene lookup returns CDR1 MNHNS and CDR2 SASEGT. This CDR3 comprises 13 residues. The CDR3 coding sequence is TGTGCCAGCAGTGAAATCAGGGTTCAGCCCCAGCATTTT. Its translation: CASSEIRVQPQHF.

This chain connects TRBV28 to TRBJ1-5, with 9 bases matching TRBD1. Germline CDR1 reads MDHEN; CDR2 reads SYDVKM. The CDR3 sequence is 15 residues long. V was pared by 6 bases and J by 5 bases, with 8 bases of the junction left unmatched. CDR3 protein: CASRGGQGYDQPQHF. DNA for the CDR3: TGTGCCAGCAGAGGAGGACAGGGGTACGATCAGCCCCAGCATTTT. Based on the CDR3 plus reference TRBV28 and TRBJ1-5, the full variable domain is DVKVTQSSRYLVKRTGEKVFLECVQDMDHENMFWYRQDPGLGLRLIYFSYDVKMKEKGDIPEGYSVSREKKERFSLILESASTNQTSMYLCASRGGQGYDQPQHFGDGTRLSIL.

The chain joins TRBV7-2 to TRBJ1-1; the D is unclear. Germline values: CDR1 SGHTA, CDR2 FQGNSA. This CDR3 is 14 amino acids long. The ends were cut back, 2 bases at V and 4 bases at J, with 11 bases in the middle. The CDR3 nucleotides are TGTGCCAGCAGCTTAATTACGTATAGCACTGAAGCTTTCTTT. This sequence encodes CASSLITYSTEAFF.

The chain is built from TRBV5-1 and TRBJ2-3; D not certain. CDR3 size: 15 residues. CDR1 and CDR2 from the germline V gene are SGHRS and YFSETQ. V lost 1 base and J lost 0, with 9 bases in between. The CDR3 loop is CASSLLPASTDTQYF. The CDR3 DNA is TGCGCCAGCAGCTTGCTTCCAGCCAGCACAGATACGCAGTATTTT.

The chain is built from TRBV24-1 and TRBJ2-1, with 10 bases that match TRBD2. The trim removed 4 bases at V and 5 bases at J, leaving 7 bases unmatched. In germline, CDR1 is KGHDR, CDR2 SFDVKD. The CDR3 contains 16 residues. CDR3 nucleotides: TGTGCCACCAGTGACCCTAGCGGGAGTACCGACAATGAGCAGTTCTTC. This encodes CATSDPSGSTDNEQFF.

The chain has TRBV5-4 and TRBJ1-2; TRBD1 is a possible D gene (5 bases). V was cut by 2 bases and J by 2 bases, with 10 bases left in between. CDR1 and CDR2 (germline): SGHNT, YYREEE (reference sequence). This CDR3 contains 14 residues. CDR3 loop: CASSFGGRNYGYTF. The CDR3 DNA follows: TGTGCCAGCAGCTTCGGGGGAAGGAACTATGGCTACACCTTC.

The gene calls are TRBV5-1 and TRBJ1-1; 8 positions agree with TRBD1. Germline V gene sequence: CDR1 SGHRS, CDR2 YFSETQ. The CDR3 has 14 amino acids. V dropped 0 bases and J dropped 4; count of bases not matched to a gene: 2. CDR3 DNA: TGCGCCAGCAGCTTGGTACAGGGGGGCACTGAAGCTTTCTTT. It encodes CASSLVQGGTEAFF.

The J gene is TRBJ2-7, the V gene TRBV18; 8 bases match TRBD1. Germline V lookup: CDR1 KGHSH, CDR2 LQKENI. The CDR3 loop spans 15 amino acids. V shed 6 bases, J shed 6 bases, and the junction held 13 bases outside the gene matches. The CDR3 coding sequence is TGTGCCAGCTCCCCCGGACAGGGCCCCCTACTCGAGCAGTACTTC. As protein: CASSPGQGPLLEQYF.

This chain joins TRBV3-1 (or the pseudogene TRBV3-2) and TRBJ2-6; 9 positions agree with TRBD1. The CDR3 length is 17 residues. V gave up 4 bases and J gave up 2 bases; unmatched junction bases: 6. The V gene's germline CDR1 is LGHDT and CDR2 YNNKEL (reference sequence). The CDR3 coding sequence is TGTGCCAGCAGCCCTATTAGGACAGGGGCTGGGGCCAACGTCCTGACTTTC. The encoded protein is CASSPIRTGAGANVLTF.

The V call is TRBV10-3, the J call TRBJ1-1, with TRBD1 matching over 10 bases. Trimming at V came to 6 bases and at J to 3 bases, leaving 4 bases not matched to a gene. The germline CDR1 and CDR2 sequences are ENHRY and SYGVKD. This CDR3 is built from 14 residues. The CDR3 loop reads CAISRQGAHTEAFF. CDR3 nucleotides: TGTGCCATCAGCCGACAGGGGGCGCACACTGAAGCTTTCTTT.

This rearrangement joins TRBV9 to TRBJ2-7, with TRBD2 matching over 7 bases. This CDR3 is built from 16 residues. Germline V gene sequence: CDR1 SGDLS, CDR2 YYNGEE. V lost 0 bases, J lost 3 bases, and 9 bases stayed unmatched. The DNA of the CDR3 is TGTGCCAGCAGCGTAGGTGGTGGGGGGGTCAACTACGAGCAGTACTTC. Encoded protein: CASSVGGGGVNYEQYF.

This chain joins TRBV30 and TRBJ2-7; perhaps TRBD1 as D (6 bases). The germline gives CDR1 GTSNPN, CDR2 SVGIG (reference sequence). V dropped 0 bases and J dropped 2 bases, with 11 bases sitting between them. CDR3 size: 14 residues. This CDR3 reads CAWSVQGWTYEQYF. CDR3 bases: TGTGCCTGGAGTGTTCAGGGGTGGACCTACGAGCAGTACTTC.

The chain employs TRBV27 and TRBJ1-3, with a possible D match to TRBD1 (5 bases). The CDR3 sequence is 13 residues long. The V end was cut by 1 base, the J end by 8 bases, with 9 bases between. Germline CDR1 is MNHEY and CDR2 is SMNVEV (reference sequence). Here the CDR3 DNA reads TGTGCCAGCAGTTTATGGGGCAGCGACACCATATATTTT. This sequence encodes CASSLWGSDTIYF.